The text below deals with one T cell receptor (beta chain). Its specificity is unknown. CDR3 size: 13 residues. Germline V lookup: CDR1 MNHEY, CDR2 SVGAGI. The V end was cut by 8 bases, the J end by 3 bases, with 13 bases between. It was with 60 Vbeta and 13 Jbeta primers that the PCR ran. Original processing methods: The count from a later analysis was tens of millions of unique TCR beta chains, 9.5 million to 13 million of them shared. Libraries were prepared by immunoSEQ multiplex PCR; TCRdb keeps only in-frame clonotypes and omits some of them. V, J and clone size are taken as reported in that table, and D and trimming were inferred from the DNA itself. In the table there are under 70,000 clones, 70% to 75% of which are singletons. These data are taken from a study of cytomegalovirus exposure and HLA in healthy donors. The study, taken as a whole, reports: Within the data, a cluster of highly shared sequence variants was likely a sequencing artifact. TRBV6-2, TRBV6-3 and some other V segments were excluded as indistinguishable. The classifier reportedly diagnosed cytomegalovirus status with high sensitivity and specificity.

The material sequenced was PBMCs. The clonotype comes from a man aged 35-49 years in good health and CMV-seropositive. The chain joins TRBV6-5 to TRBJ1-2; D gene unclear. CDR3 bases: TGTGCCAGCCGGATTGGAGGCGACTATGGCTACACCTTC. It is translated as CASRIGGDYGYTF.